This is a list of T cell receptor beta chains from one sample in a study of glioma-infiltrating T cells after dendritic cell vaccination. Assay used: immunoSEQ multiplex PCR; TCRdb lists only in-frame clones, some missing. The table shows under 100,000 clones, with about 90% occurring only once. This material consisted of blood, taken before dendritic cell vaccination. The receptors were sampled from a human donor with glioblastoma. The CDR3 runs from the conserved cysteine through the conserved F or W. A D gene is named only where the DNA matches it firmly.

d_gene	j_gene	v_gene	CDR3aa
NA	TRBJ1-5	TRBV19	CASSIGRGGNQPQHF
TRBD1	TRBJ2-7	TRBV29-1	CSVGGQEPYEQYF
NA	TRBJ2-7	TRBV18	CASSPTSLISYEQYF
TRBD1	TRBJ2-5	TRBV10-1	CASTKDRSPQETQYF
TRBD2	TRBJ2-1	TRBV5-4	CASSLTGGRSYNEQFF
TRBD2	TRBJ2-7	TRBV7-3	CASSWTSGPLYEQYF
NA	TRBJ1-1	TRBV30	CAWSRQSVNTEAFF
TRBD2	TRBJ2-1	TRBV5-1	CASSARAGVGNEQFF
NA	TRBJ1-2	TRBV19	CASSIDGVTNYGYTF
NA	TRBJ2-1	TRBV2	CASSRRGGNYNEQFF